The text below deals with one TCR beta chain. The antigen is not known. The data stem from a study of blood T cells in healthy people across ages. Whole-study results and caveats: PBMCs went unsorted, and a conclusive naive versus antigen-experienced comparison was therefore prevented. The recorded TCR beta diversity per million T cells decreased in a roughly linear manner with age.

Alongside a J-beta primer mix, a sample-barcoded 5' primer served in a second PCR lasting roughly 6 to 11 cycles. The template-switch adaptor, which had 12 random nucleotides, put a tag on each cDNA molecule. TCRdb reanalysed the 5' RACE reads using MiXCR and keeps one entry per CDR3 protein. The table includes about 730,000 distinct CDR3 sequences, approximately 43% detected once. The V and J ends lost 5 bases and 8 bases respectively, with 14 bases between them. The germline gives CDR1 SGDLS, CDR2 YYNGEE. The CDR3 has 13 residues. The chain uses TRBV9 and TRBJ2-1; D possibly corresponds to TRBD2 (5 bases). The sequence came from a woman aged 55-69 years in good health. The sample comprised blood. The CDR3 is CASSGLLRHEQFF. The CDR3 DNA is TGTGCCAGCAGTGGACTCCTCCGGCATGAGCAGTTCTTC.